One and the same sample provided the 16 T cell receptor beta chains below, sequenced in a study of Graves' ophthalmopathy and Graves' hyperthyroidism. Amplification of the TCR beta CDR3 regions used RNA transcripts (as template). The workflow started with a first-round RT-PCR run with HTBI primers and then moved on to a second-round multiplex PCR. Each CDR3 protein is one row after TCRdb ran MiXCR on the multiplex PCR reads. The sample has some 520,000 distinct CDR3 sequences, approximately 15% seen once. The specimen sequenced was blood. These receptors came from a woman in her 30s with Graves' ophthalmopathy.

This clonotype has ten or more counts. The chain has TRBV19 and TRBJ1-5; possible D gene TRBD1, 6 bases. The germline gives CDR1 LNHDA, CDR2 SQIVND (reference sequence). CDR3 length: 14 amino acids. The V gene lost 6 bases and the J gene lost 7 bases, with 16 bases spanning the gap. The DNA for the CDR3 is TGTGCCAGTAGCCTCGGGGGCCATCCCCAGCCCCAGCATTTT. Protein: CASSLGGHPQPQHF.

J is TRBJ1-2 and V is TRBV20-1, with TRBD1 as a possible D gene (5 bases). V lost 6 bases and J lost 3, with 14 bases in between. CDR3 size: 13 residues. CDR1 is DFQATT, CDR2 SNEGSKA, per germline (reference sequence). CDR3 in amino acids: CSAALRVHYGYTF. CDR3 coding DNA: TGCAGTGCAGCGCTCAGGGTTCACTATGGCTACACCTTC.

In the case of this clonotype: This may be a read error: a much more frequent sequence differs by one nucleotide. The chain employs TRBV3-1 and TRBJ2-7; no clear D gene. V was trimmed by 1 base and J by 4 bases, leaving 11 bases between them. This CDR3 is 14 amino acids long. CDR1 is LGHDT, CDR2 YNNKEL, per germline (reference sequence). The CDR3 DNA sequence: TGTGCCAGCAGCCAAGTGCCGGGTAAGTACGAGCAGTACTTC. This translates into CASSQVPGKYEQYF.

This clonotype appeared a few times. The chain couples TRBV5-6 to TRBJ2-5, with TRBD2 identical over 8 bases. The trim removed 4 bases at V and 4 bases at J, leaving 12 bases unmatched. The CDR3 has 16 amino acids. Germline assignment: CDR1 SGHDT and CDR2 YYEEEE. The CDR3 DNA reads TGTGCCAGCAGCCTTTCTAGGAGCGGGAGTGGAGAGACCCAGTACTTC. It is translated as CASSLSRSGSGETQYF.

This clonotype was counted ten times or more. The V and J genes are TRBV6-6 and TRBJ1-2; D gene uncertain. The CDR3 is made up of 12 amino acids. In germline, CDR1 is MNHNY, CDR2 SVGAGI (reference sequence). Trimming stripped 7 bases from V and 3 bases from J, with 9 bases between. In nucleotides, the CDR3 is TGTGCCAGCATGGAGGCAGACTATGGCTACACCTTC. This sequence encodes CASMEADYGYTF.

This clonotype was counted many times. This chain uses TRBV12-3 or TRBV12-4 with TRBJ2-5; 7 nucleotides match TRBD1. The CDR3 runs 17 residues. The ends lost 7 bases at V and 0 bases at J; junction bases unmatched: 14. CDR3 bases: TGTGCCAGCAATCTACTGGACCGGGACAGCAACCAAGAGACCCAGTACTTC. This sequence encodes CASNLLDRDSNQETQYF.

Note on this clonotype: This may be a read error: a much more frequent sequence differs by one nucleotide. The rearrangement uses TRBV7-9 and TRBJ2-7, with 7 nucleotides matching TRBD1. CDR1 is SEHNR and CDR2 is FQNEAQ in the germline V gene (reference sequence). This CDR3 region has 14 residues. With V trimmed by 4 bases and J by 4 bases, 7 bases remained unmatched. DNA for the CDR3: TGTGCCAGCAGCTCCAATATGGGACAGTACGAGCAGTACGTC. This translates into CASSSNMGQYEQYV.

Ten or more counts support this clonotype. The rearrangement links TRBV27 to TRBJ1-1, with D possibly being TRBD1 (6 bases). The CDR3 is made up of 14 amino acids. Trimming left V 6 bases short and J 5 bases short, with 16 bases between. Germline V gene lookup returns CDR1 MNHEY and CDR2 SMNVEV (reference sequence). CDR3 nucleotide sequence: TGTGCCAGCAGCCTAACAGGGTCACGGACTGAAGCTTTCTTT. It encodes CASSLTGSRTEAFF.

This clonotype was detected ten times or more. This chain joins TRBV20-1 and TRBJ2-5; no clear D. This CDR3 contains 15 residues. V was shortened by 0 bases and J by 5 bases, with 16 bases between the two germline ends. Germline CDR1 DFQATT, CDR2 SNEGSKA (reference sequence). DNA for the CDR3: TGCAGTGCTAGAGATGTCGGACGGGCCGTGGAGACCCAGTACTTC. This codes for CSARDVGRAVETQYF.

Only a few counts were recorded for this clonotype. The chain employs TRBV20-1 and TRBJ1-1; D gene uncertain. V was clipped by 2 bases and J by 0 bases, with 13 bases between them. The CDR3 spans 15 residues. Germline values: CDR1 DFQATT, CDR2 SNEGSKA (reference sequence). In nucleotides, the CDR3 is TGCAGTGCTAGATACTATGGACGGATGAACACTGAAGCTTTCTTT. Its protein product is CSARYYGRMNTEAFF.

Regarding this clonotype: Being one base from a much bigger clone, this may be a read error. The gene calls are TRBV6-1 and TRBJ1-1; unclear D gene. Germline V gives CDR1 MNHNS, CDR2 SASEGT. There are 12 residues in the CDR3. The CDR3 region is CASGDGNTEACF. Written as DNA, the CDR3 is TGTGCCAGCGGGGATGGGAACACTGAAGCTTGCTTT.

This clonotype was found many times. The chain links TRBV12-3 or TRBV12-4 to TRBJ1-2; D remains unclear. The length of the CDR3 is 13 residues. V lost 4 bases and J 3 bases, leaving 9 bases between the germline ends. The CDR3 region has the DNA TGTGCCAGCAGTTATCGACTGGACTATGGCTACACCTTC. Its translation: CASSYRLDYGYTF.

This clonotype was picked up many times. The chain joins TRBV14 to TRBJ1-1; 8 nucleotides agree with TRBD1. The CDR3 runs to 13 residues. From germline, CDR1 is SGHDN and CDR2 FVKESK. With 10 bases clipped from V and 2 bases from J, the junction kept 6 bases outside the gene matches. CDR3 nucleotides: TGTGCCACCGACAGGGGTATTAACACTGAAGCTTTCTTT. It translates to CATDRGINTEAFF.

At least ten counts were recorded for this clonotype. The chain recombines TRBV30 with TRBJ2-5; D perhaps matches TRBD2 (6 bases). From germline, CDR1 is GTSNPN and CDR2 SVGIG (reference sequence). CDR3 length: 15 residues. V lost 4 bases to trimming and J lost 5 bases, with 20 bases between them. The CDR3 bases are TGTGCCTGGACGGATATGAACGGGGGTACGGAGACCCAGTACTTC. This codes for CAWTDMNGGTETQYF. Full variable domain (outside the CDR3, taken from reference TRBV30 and TRBJ2-5): SQTIHQWPATLVQPVGSPLSLECTVEGTSNPNLYWYRQAAGRGLQLLFYSVGIGQISSEVPQNLSASRPQDRQFILSSKKLLLSDSGFYLCAWTDMNGGTETQYFGPGTRLLVL.

This clonotype was counted at least ten times. This chain's CDR3 is CASSLETFDTGELFF. The CDR3, as DNA: TGCGCCAGCAGCTTGGAGACGTTTGACACCGGGGAGCTGTTTTTT. The V gene is TRBV5-1, the J gene TRBJ2-2; D gene uncertain. CDR3 length: 15 residues. The V gene lost 0 bases and the J gene lost 3 bases, with 9 bases spanning the gap. Germline CDR1 SGHRS, CDR2 YFSETQ.

The rearrangement joins TRBV5-1 to TRBJ2-3; 9 bases agree with TRBD2. The CDR3 consists of 18 residues. From germline, CDR1 is SGHRS and CDR2 YFSETQ. Unmatched junction bases numbered 11, after V lost 3 bases and J lost 0 bases. CDR3 protein: CASSSSTSGYPSTDTQYF. CDR3 sequence (DNA): TGCGCCAGCAGCTCTTCGACTAGCGGATACCCTAGCACAGATACGCAGTATTTT.